This entry is about one T cell receptor (beta chain). V was clipped by 5 bases and J by 6 bases; unmatched bases: 7. The CDR3 spans 14 residues. Germline loops: CDR1 MNHNY, CDR2 SVGAGI (reference sequence). One entry per CDR3 protein, called by TCRdb with MiXCR from the RT-PCR reads. Of about 680,000 distinct CDR3 sequences listed, 13% to 15% are singletons. The chain carries TRBV6-6 and TRBJ1-2, with 9 bases aligning to TRBD1. Input material: memory CD4+ T cells from blood. The clonotype originates from a female donor in good health, serving as a healthy control. In DNA form, the CDR3 reads TGTGCCAGCAGTCCGACAGGGGGAGGGAATGGCTACACCTTC. This sequence encodes CASSPTGGGNGYTF.